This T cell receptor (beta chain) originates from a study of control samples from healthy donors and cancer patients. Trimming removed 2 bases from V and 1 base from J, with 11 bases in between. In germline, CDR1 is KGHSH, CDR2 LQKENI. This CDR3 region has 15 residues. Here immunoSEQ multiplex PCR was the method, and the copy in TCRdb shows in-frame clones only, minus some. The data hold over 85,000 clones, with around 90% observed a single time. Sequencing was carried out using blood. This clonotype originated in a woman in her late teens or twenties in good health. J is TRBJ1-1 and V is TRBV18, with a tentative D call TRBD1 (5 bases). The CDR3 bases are TGTGCCAGCTCACCAGGGGGACTCCCGAACACTGAAGCTTTCTTT. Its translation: CASSPGGLPNTEAFF. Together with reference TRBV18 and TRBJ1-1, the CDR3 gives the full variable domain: NAGVMQNPRHLVRRRGQEARLRCSPMKGHSHVYWYRQLPEEGLKFMVYLQKENIIDESGMPKERFSAEFPKEGPSILRIQQVVRGDSAAYFCASSPGGLPNTEAFFGQGTRLTVV.